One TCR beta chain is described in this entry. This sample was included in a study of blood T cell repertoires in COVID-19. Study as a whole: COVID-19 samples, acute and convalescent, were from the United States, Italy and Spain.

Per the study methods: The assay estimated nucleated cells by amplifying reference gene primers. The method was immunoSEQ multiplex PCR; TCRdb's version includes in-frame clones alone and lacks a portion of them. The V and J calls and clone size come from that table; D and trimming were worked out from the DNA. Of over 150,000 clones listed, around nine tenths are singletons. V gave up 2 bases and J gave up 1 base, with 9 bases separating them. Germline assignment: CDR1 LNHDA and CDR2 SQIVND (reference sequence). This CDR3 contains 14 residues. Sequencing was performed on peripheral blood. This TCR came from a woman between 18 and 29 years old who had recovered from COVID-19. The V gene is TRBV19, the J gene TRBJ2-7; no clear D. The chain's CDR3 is CASSITGPSYEQYV. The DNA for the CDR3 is TGTGCCAGTAGTATAACTGGTCCTTCCTACGAGCAGTACGTC.